This is a list of T cell receptor beta chains from one sample in a study of cytomegalovirus exposure and HLA in healthy donors. Only in-frame clones appear in the TCRdb table, and some are missing; sequencing was by immunoSEQ multiplex PCR. The table lists tens of thousands of clones, 70% to 85% of them singletons. Sequencing used PBMCs. These receptor sequences come from a man aged 45 to 65 in good health and CMV-seronegative. Both conserved end residues are part of each CDR3. D genes are given only for firm matches. Only some rows state a clone size, as once, few, many or a class for expanded clones.

CDR3	DNA	D	J	V	size
CASSPGLAGDRSTDTQYF	TGTGCCAGCAGCCCGGGACTAGCGGGAGATCGGAGCACAGATACGCAGTATTTT	TRBD2	TRBJ2-3	TRBV28	NA
CASSVTGTGGQETQYF	TGCGCCAGCAGCGTGACCGGGACAGGGGGCCAAGAGACCCAGTACTTC	TRBD1	TRBJ2-5	TRBV5-1	NA
CASSKRRSGRRLEAFF	TGTGCCAGCAGCAAAAGGAGAAGCGGACGACGGCTAGAAGCTTTCTTT	NA	TRBJ1-1	TRBV21-1	NA
CASSEWGTGGDYEQYF	TGTGCCAGCAGTGAATGGGGAACAGGGGGAGACTACGAGCAGTACTTC	TRBD1	TRBJ2-7	TRBV2	NA
CASSAIRLNRVLSYEQYF	TGTGCCAGCAGTGCAATCCGTTTAAACAGGGTCCTCTCCTACGAGCAGTACTTC	NA	TRBJ2-7	TRBV6-1	NA
CATEGPSSGNTIYF	TGTGCCACGGAGGGGCCAAGCTCTGGAAACACCATATATTTT	NA	TRBJ1-3	TRBV28	NA
CASSAGTSGSGEFF	TGTGCCAGCAGTGCCGGGACTAGCGGGAGCGGGGAGTTCTTC	TRBD2	TRBJ2-1	TRBV2	NA
CASSLGGGQGRSYEQYF	TGCGCCAGCAGCTTGGGCGGGGGACAGGGCCGATCCTACGAGCAGTACTTC	TRBD1	TRBJ2-7	TRBV5-1	NA
CASSPRLIAGVGGELFF	TGTGCCAGCAGCCCCCGTTTAATAGCGGGGGTGGGCGGGGAGCTGTTTTTT	TRBD2	TRBJ2-2	TRBV4-2	once
CAWIGRGTEAFF	TGTGCCTGGATCGGCAGGGGCACTGAAGCTTTCTTT	NA	TRBJ1-1	TRBV30	NA
CASSFGLAGDLYNEQFF	TGCGCCAGCAGCTTCGGACTAGCGGGAGACCTCTACAATGAGCAGTTCTTC	TRBD2	TRBJ2-1	TRBV5-1	NA
CASSSGLAGVGQFF	TGTGCCAGCAGCTCGGGACTAGCGGGAGTGGGGCAGTTCTTC	TRBD2	TRBJ2-1	TRBV11-2	few
CASSFFGQYNQPQHF	NA	NA	TRBJ1-5	TRBV6-1	few
CSVKTGITGATNTGELFF	TGCAGCGTCAAAACGGGGATTACAGGGGCCACGAACACCGGGGAGCTGTTTTTT	TRBD1	TRBJ2-2	TRBV29-1	NA
CASSRRTGNRINTGELFF	TGTGCCAGCAGCCGGCGAACAGGGAATAGGATAAACACCGGGGAGCTGTTTTTT	NA	TRBJ2-2	TRBV11-2	NA
CASSPASLTATNEKLFF	TGTGCCAGCAGCCCGGCGAGCTTGACAGCAACTAATGAAAAACTGTTTTTT	NA	TRBJ1-4	TRBV28	NA
CASSLAGVREQYF	TGTGCCAGCAGCTTAGCGGGAGTTCGGGAGCAGTACTTC	NA	TRBJ2-7	TRBV7-2	NA
CASIPSRTGPTEAFF	TGTGCCAGTATCCCCTCACGGACAGGGCCAACTGAAGCTTTCTTT	TRBD1	TRBJ1-1	TRBV19	NA
CSASTDKLFF	TGCAGTGCTAGTACAGATAAACTGTTTTTT	NA	TRBJ1-4	TRBV20-1	NA
CASSPNGDSPPEQYF	TGCGCCAGCAGCCCCAACGGGGACTCCCCTCCCGAGCAGTACTTC	NA	TRBJ2-7	TRBV5-1	NA
CASSTRDRANTEAFF	TGTGCCAGCTCAACTAGGGACAGAGCGAACACTGAAGCTTTCTTT	TRBD1	TRBJ1-1	TRBV18	NA
CAWSEPRQYNEKLFF	TGTGCCTGGAGTGAACCGAGACAGTACAATGAAAAACTGTTTTTT	NA	TRBJ1-4	TRBV30	NA